This T cell receptor beta chain was recovered during a study of blood T cell repertoires in COVID-19. Study summary: Sites across the United States, Italy and Spain contributed samples from acute and convalescent COVID-19. T cells, B-cell-depleted T cells, or PBMCs supplied cDNA or gDNA.

Seattle researchers signed up patients amid active infection and tracked them longitudinally. Sequencing was performed with immunoSEQ multiplex PCR; in TCRdb, only in-frame clones are kept and a portion is missing. Of fewer than 450,000 clones in the sample, about nine tenths are singletons; the top ten hold about 7%. Material: peripheral blood. The sequence derives from a woman aged 65 to 85 with COVID-19, enrolled during active disease.

The CDR3 coding sequence is TGCGCCAGCAGCTTGGCGGCTTCGGGAGGCGAGCAGTACTTC. As protein: CASSLAASGGEQYF. The chain uses TRBV5-1 and TRBJ2-7; 7 nucleotides match TRBD2. Germline lookup yields CDR1 SGHRS and CDR2 YFSETQ. The V and J ends lost 0 bases and 6 bases, in that order; junction bases with no gene match: 6. This CDR3 is 14 amino acids long.